The 21 T cell receptor beta chains reported below all come from one sample, sequenced in a study of CXCR3-negative and CXCR3-positive naive CD8 T cells. Study-wide findings and caveats: Hydrophobicity was higher for TRB CDR3s found in CXCR3-positive naive cells than in CXCR3-negative naive cells.

Antigens for these TCRs are unknown. UMI-labeled 5' RACE TRB cDNA libraries were prepared from the cells. TCRdb reprocessed the 5' RACE reads, keeping one entry per CDR3 protein, no DNA. This table lists about 5,800 distinct CDR3 sequences. Material for sequencing was naive CXCR3+ CD8+ T cells from blood. The sample's subset: CD45RO-CCR7+CD27+CD95- naive CD8+ T cells expressing CXCR3 (TNR3+). Receptors originate from a human donor in good health. Some clones in this sample may be carry-over from other donors' samples.

This clonotype is called medium-sized (0.01 to 0.1%) based on its frequency. The chain carries TRBV12-3 or TRBV12-4 and TRBJ2-1. This CDR3 region has 13 residues. CDR3 protein: CASSAKIDNEQFF.

The V and J genes are TRBV7-2 and TRBJ1-6. From germline, CDR1 is SGHTA and CDR2 FQGNSA. This CDR3 comprises 17 residues. The CDR3 reads CASSLAGWYGSQSPLHF.

Its frequency marks this clonotype as medium-sized (0.01 to 0.1%). The genes are TRBV28 and TRBJ1-2. This CDR3 has 14 amino acids. The germline V gene has CDR1 MDHEN and CDR2 SYDVKM. CDR3 in amino acids: CASSFIQGLYGYTF.

V gene TRBV5-1 combines with J gene TRBJ2-7; TCRdb lists TRBD1, though no DNA is available to test this call. The CDR3 runs 16 residues. CDR1 and CDR2 (germline): SGHRS, YFSETQ. CDR3: CASSSYPGQGGREQYF.

The chain employs TRBV29-1 and TRBJ2-2; TCRdb proposes TRBD1, but this gene call is untestable without DNA. The CDR3 spans 14 residues. Germline CDR1 reads SQVTM; CDR2 reads ANQGSEA. CDR3 protein: CSVRGSGNTGELFF.

This clonotype shows up as medium-sized by frequency. The V gene is TRBV29-1, the J gene TRBJ2-1; TCRdb indicates TRBD2, and absent DNA this call remains unverified. The CDR3 contains 13 residues. Germline CDR1 and CDR2: SQVTM and ANQGSEA. The CDR3 sequence is CSVEGRSVDEQFF.

This chain links TRBV6-5 with TRBJ2-7; TCRdb designates TRBD1, a call that cannot be tested without DNA. Per germline, CDR1 MNHEY and CDR2 SVGAGI. The CDR3 consists of 15 residues. Here the CDR3 reads CASSYSNPPWGGLYF.

V is TRBV29-1 and J is TRBJ2-7; TCRdb's D call, TRBD1, is unchecked because there is no DNA. The CDR3 length is 12 residues. The germline CDR1 and CDR2 sequences are SQVTM and ANQGSEA. CDR3: CSVGVRGYEQYF.

This clonotype shows up as medium-sized by frequency. V is TRBV7-8 and J is TRBJ2-7; TCRdb gives TRBD2 as the D gene, but with no DNA this cannot be confirmed. CDR1 is SGHVS and CDR2 is FQNEAQ in the germline V gene. The CDR3 has 15 amino acids. CDR3 amino acids: CASSRERGSTYEQYF.

The chain employs TRBV3-1 and TRBJ2-7; absent DNA, TCRdb's TRBD1 call cannot be checked. Germline V gene sequence: CDR1 LGHDT, CDR2 YNNKEL (reference sequence). The CDR3 sequence is 15 residues long. This CDR3 reads CASSLLTGDPYEQYF.

The chain combines TRBV10-3 with TRBJ2-1; the TRBD2 assignment by TCRdb is unverifiable without DNA. This CDR3 comprises 16 residues. Germline V gene lookup returns CDR1 ENHRY and CDR2 SYGVKD. The CDR3: CAISEAASGLYNEQFF.

The chain links TRBV5-6 to TRBJ1-1; the D call from TCRdb, TRBD1, cannot be confirmed without DNA. From germline, CDR1 is SGHDT and CDR2 YYEEEE. This CDR3 region has 13 residues. The CDR3 is CASRQVGEGEAFF.

This chain joins TRBV29-1 and TRBJ2-5; TCRdb picks TRBD1, but there is no DNA to check that call. CDR1 is SQVTM and CDR2 is ANQGSEA in the germline V gene. CDR3 length: 17 residues. The CDR3 sequence: CSVEDPHGSREEETQYF.

J is TRBJ2-1 and V is TRBV29-1. The germline gives CDR1 SQVTM, CDR2 ANQGSEA. The CDR3 extends over 11 amino acids. CDR3 residues: CSVVIRNEQFF.

This clonotype registers medium-sized by frequency. The rearrangement uses TRBV5-4 and TRBJ1-5. Looked up from germline, CDR1 is SGHNT and CDR2 is YYREEE (reference sequence). The CDR3 loop spans 14 amino acids. CDR3 sequence: CASSSGGSGQPQHF.

The CDR3 sequence: CATSDSSHRVTGELFF. The rearrangement links TRBV24-1 to TRBJ2-2; TCRdb outputs TRBD1, but without DNA this stays unchecked. The CDR3 extends over 16 amino acids. Germline V gene data show CDR1 as KGHDR and CDR2 as SFDVKD.

This chain joins TRBV7-2 and TRBJ2-1; TCRdb's D call of TRBD1 is untestable without DNA. Germline values: CDR1 SGHTA, CDR2 FQGNSA. This CDR3 has 14 amino acids. This chain's CDR3 is CASSFRGGINEQFF.

The V call is TRBV3-1, the J call TRBJ2-3; with no DNA, the TCRdb D assignment of TRBD1 cannot be verified. Germline values: CDR1 LGHDT, CDR2 YNNKEL (reference sequence). This CDR3 comprises 13 residues. The CDR3 reads CASTGDNTDTQYF.

The chain has TRBV28 and TRBJ2-5; as DNA is missing, the TRBD1 call by TCRdb cannot be tested. Germline V gene data show CDR1 as MDHEN and CDR2 as SYDVKM. The CDR3 spans 14 residues. The CDR3 reads CASSRRQKQETQYF.

The chain has TRBV29-1 and TRBJ2-5. The CDR3 has 12 residues. The germline CDR1 and CDR2 sequences are SQVTM and ANQGSEA. The CDR3 here is CSVDWAKGTQYF.

This clonotype is medium-sized by frequency. J is TRBJ1-6 and V is TRBV15. Germline V lookup: CDR1 LNHNV, CDR2 YYDKDF (reference sequence). The CDR3 contains 11 residues. The CDR3 here is CATSSADLLHF.